The 30 T cell receptor beta chains below were found in one sample sequenced in a study of T-cell reconstitution after alpha-beta-depleted transplantation in children. What these receptors recognize is not known. Findings and caveats of the study: T cells produced anew were the main source of T-cell counts and diversity one year after transplant.

Using unique molecular identifiers, the investigators prepared the TCRbeta library. One entry per CDR3 protein, called by TCRdb with MiXCR from the PCR reads. The profile shows a few hundred thousand distinct CDR3 sequences, around 7.3% of them singletons. The specimen was peripheral blood, collected 360 days after TCRalphabeta/CD19-depleted stem cell transplant. Source of these receptors: a female patient between 2 and 10 years old who had a stem cell transplant for Fanconi anemia, so the T cells may come from the graft donor.

This clonotype was picked up a small number of times. V usage is TRBV6-2 or TRBV6-3 and J usage is TRBJ2-3, with TRBD2 identical over 7 bases. This CDR3 contains 16 residues. The V and J ends lost 2 bases and 4 bases, in that order; junction bases with no gene match: 9. The V gene's germline CDR1 is MNHEY and CDR2 SVGEGT. The CDR3 protein is CASSYPAGCDPDTQYF. In nucleotides, the CDR3 is TGTGCCAGCAGTTACCCAGCGGGGTGCGACCCAGATACGCAGTATTTT.

This clonotype was counted ten times or more. The chain couples TRBV5-1 to TRBJ1-6; maybe TRBD1 (5 bases). This CDR3 is 14 amino acids long. CDR1 is SGHRS and CDR2 is YFSETQ in the germline V gene. Trimming shortened V by 3 bases and J by 9 bases, and 13 bases separated the two germline ends. CDR3 nucleotides: TGCGCCAGCAGCTCAGGAGCCGGGGGTTCACCCCTCCACTTT. This translates into CASSSGAGGSPLHF.

There are many counts of this clonotype. V and J are TRBV12-3 or TRBV12-4 and TRBJ1-1, with TRBD1 as a possible D gene (6 bases). This CDR3 is 14 amino acids long. The V end lost 5 bases, the J end lost 4 bases, and 14 bases lay between the germline ends. The CDR3 nucleotides read TGTGCCAGCAGTACCGGGACACGCGGCACTGAAGCTTTCTTT. This sequence encodes CASSTGTRGTEAFF.

CDR3 residues: CASSIGVRIPGSEQYF. The CDR3 bases are TGTGCCAGTAGTATAGGCGTCAGGATTCCGGGGTCCGAGCAGTACTTC. The chain carries TRBV19 and TRBJ2-7, with D perhaps TRBD2 (5 bases). The CDR3 loop spans 16 amino acids. The germline CDR1 and CDR2 sequences are LNHDA and SQIVND (reference sequence). V lost 1 base and J lost 6, with 19 bases in between.

The J gene is TRBJ1-5, the V gene TRBV4-1, with D hard to call. This CDR3 is 15 amino acids long. Germline assignment: CDR1 MGHRA and CDR2 YSYEKL. The V end lost 0 bases, the J end lost 5 bases, and 11 bases lay between the germline ends. CDR3 DNA: TGCGCCAGCAGCCAAGATCGGGCGGACGATCAGCCCCAGCATTTT. Translating gives CASSQDRADDQPQHF.

This clonotype came up a few times. V and J are TRBV20-1 and TRBJ1-2; 7 bases map to TRBD1. The V gene's germline CDR1 is DFQATT and CDR2 SNEGSKA (reference sequence). V gave up 3 bases and J gave up 4 bases; unmatched junction bases: 5. CDR3 size: 13 residues. The CDR3 region is CSASSDRAYGYTF. As DNA, the CDR3 is TGCAGTGCTAGTTCCGACAGGGCCTATGGCTACACCTTC.

Many counts were recorded for this clonotype. The V call is TRBV5-1, the J call TRBJ2-2; D tentatively fits TRBD1 or TRBD2 (5 bases each). This CDR3 comprises 16 residues. CDR1 is SGHRS and CDR2 is YFSETQ in the germline V gene. V lost 0 bases and J 4 bases, leaving 13 bases between the germline ends. CDR3 region: CASSLAAGASTGELFF. The CDR3 coding sequence is TGCGCCAGCAGCTTGGCGGCCGGGGCGAGCACCGGGGAGCTGTTTTTT. Looking up the rest from reference TRBV5-1 and TRBJ2-2 gives the full variable domain: KAGVTQTPRYLIKTRGQQVTLSCSPISGHRSVSWYQQTPGQGLQFLFEYFSETQRNKGNFPGRFSGRQFSNSRSEMNVSTLELGDSALYLCASSLAAGASTGELFFGEGSRLTVL.

V gene TRBV10-2 combines with J gene TRBJ2-2, with D possibly being TRBD1 (6 bases). The CDR3 is 14 amino acids. Germline V gene data show CDR1 as WSHSY and CDR2 as SAAADI. Trimming shortened V by 7 bases and J by 2 bases, and 11 bases separated the two germline ends. This CDR3 is CASNSGQNTGELFF. CDR3 nucleotides: TGCGCCAGCAATTCGGGACAAAACACCGGGGAGCTGTTTTTT.

This clonotype was counted many times. The V gene is TRBV9, the J gene TRBJ2-6; 9 nucleotides agree with TRBD1. This CDR3 contains 17 residues. V dropped 3 bases and J dropped 2; count of bases not matched to a gene: 6. The V gene's germline CDR1 is SGDLS and CDR2 YYNGEE. The CDR3 DNA reads TGTGCCAGCAGCGCCTACACAGGGGGCGCTGGGGCCAACGTCCTGACTTTC. Its protein product is CASSAYTGGAGANVLTF.

The chain couples TRBV18 to TRBJ1-1, with 9 positions matching TRBD1. After removal of 6 bases from V and 0 bases from J, the junction contained 11 bases not matched to a gene. CDR3 size: 17 residues. The germline CDR1 and CDR2 sequences are KGHSH and LQKENI. The CDR3: CASSFRDRVNMNTEAFF. CDR3 coding DNA: TGTGCCAGCTCTTTCCGGGACAGGGTCAACATGAACACTGAAGCTTTCTTT.

The chain carries TRBV19 and TRBJ2-4; perhaps D is TRBD1 or TRBD2 (5 bases each). With 3 bases removed from V and 1 base from J, the gap between germline ends came to 7 bases. Germline-derived CDR1 and CDR2 are LNHDA and SQIVND (reference sequence). The CDR3 is made up of 14 amino acids. This chain's CDR3 is CASSIRGAKNIQYF. The CDR3 DNA follows: TGTGCCAGTAGTATCCGGGGCGCCAAAAACATTCAGTACTTC.

The chain employs TRBV28 and TRBJ1-2; possible D gene TRBD1, 5 bases. From germline, CDR1 is MDHEN and CDR2 SYDVKM. V dropped 5 bases and J dropped 8 bases, with 24 bases sitting between them. CDR3 length: 16 residues. The CDR3 nucleotides are TGTGCCAGCAGTGCTCCCGGCGACGGGGGGACTGACGGCTACACCTTC. Amino acids: CASSAPGDGGTDGYTF.

This clonotype was seen repeatedly, ten times or more. The V gene is TRBV9, the J gene TRBJ2-2, with a weak D call TRBD1 (6 bases). V was cut by 0 bases and J by 1 base, with 10 bases left in between. Germline CDR1 is SGDLS and CDR2 is YYNGEE. The CDR3 runs 16 residues. CDR3 DNA: TGTGCCAGCAGCGTAGAGCAGGGGCTGAACACCGGGGAGCTGTTTTTT. The encoded protein is CASSVEQGLNTGELFF.

This clonotype was detected ten times or more. CDR3 region: CASSSRPRSSTDTQYF. CDR3 coding DNA: TGTGCCAGCAGCTCTAGACCCCGTTCTAGCACAGATACGCAGTATTTT. The chain joins TRBV7-8 to TRBJ2-3; no reliable D call. This CDR3 is built from 16 residues. Germline CDR1 reads SGHVS; CDR2 reads FQNEAQ. Trimming shortened V by 4 bases and J by 0 bases, and 14 bases separated the two germline ends.

This chain connects TRBV7-9 to TRBJ2-3; 8 positions agree with TRBD2. This CDR3 has 15 amino acids. Per germline, CDR1 SEHNR and CDR2 FQNEAQ (reference sequence). The trim removed 4 bases at V and 5 bases at J, leaving 8 bases unmatched. The CDR3 protein is CASSSRGVSLDTQYF. The CDR3 coding sequence is TGTGCCAGCAGCTCGCGGGGGGTCTCTTTAGATACGCAGTATTTT.

This clonotype was seen only a few times. This chain uses TRBV3-1 with TRBJ2-3, with 9 bases matching TRBD2. The J segment lost 0 bases and the V segment lost 4 bases, leaving 8 bases of the junction unmatched. The germline V gene has CDR1 LGHDT and CDR2 YNNKEL (reference sequence). The CDR3 runs to 17 residues. CDR3 in amino acids: CASSLDPTSGSTDTQYF. The CDR3 DNA follows: TGTGCCAGCAGCCTAGACCCGACTAGCGGTAGCACAGATACGCAGTATTTT.

This clonotype has ten or more counts. The V call is TRBV20-1, the J call TRBJ1-1; no firm D call. V was cut by 1 base and J by 1 base, with 4 bases left in between. The germline gives CDR1 DFQATT, CDR2 SNEGSKA (reference sequence). CDR3 length: 12 residues. CDR3 sequence reads: CSARGQNTEAFF. The DNA of the CDR3 is TGCAGTGCTAGAGGACAGAACACTGAAGCTTTCTTT.

This clonotype was observed many times. The V gene is TRBV4-1, the J gene TRBJ2-1, with 7 bases fitting TRBD2. V lost 3 bases and J lost 9; bases outside the gene matches: 2. CDR1 is MGHRA, CDR2 YSYEKL, per germline. This CDR3 contains 12 residues. Written as DNA, the CDR3 is TGCGCCAGCAGCCAGTTAGCGGGTGAGCAGTTCTTC. Protein product: CASSQLAGEQFF.

This clonotype was seen many times. The chain carries TRBV4-1 and TRBJ2-7; D may be TRBD2 (6 bases). The germline V gene has CDR1 MGHRA and CDR2 YSYEKL. There are 18 residues in the CDR3. V lost 3 bases and J 0 bases, leaving 21 bases between the germline ends. The CDR3 coding sequence is TGCGCCAGCAGCCAGTTCTCCCCCACCCGGGACTTCTCCTACGAGCAGTACTTC. Translation: CASSQFSPTRDFSYEQYF.

This clonotype was observed at least ten times. This rearrangement joins TRBV12-3 or TRBV12-4 to TRBJ1-6; D is possibly TRBD1 (6 bases). The CDR3 is 15 amino acids. The ends were cut back, 3 bases at V and 7 bases at J, with 13 bases in the middle. CDR3 sequence reads: CASSFMQGINSPLHF. DNA of the CDR3: TGTGCCAGCAGTTTCATGCAGGGGATAAATTCACCCCTCCACTTT.

This clonotype was observed many times. The gene calls are TRBV5-1 and TRBJ2-1; 10 bases agree with TRBD2. Per the germline V gene, CDR1 is SGHRS and CDR2 is YFSETQ. The CDR3 contains 16 residues. V lost 0 bases and J lost 8; bases outside the gene matches: 8. CDR3 coding DNA: TGCGCCAGCAGCTTGGTGGCTAGCGGGGGTGTAGATGAGCAGTTCTTC. Its translation: CASSLVASGGVDEQFF.

This clonotype was counted at least ten times. The chain has TRBV7-9 and TRBJ2-5; no clear D. The germline gives CDR1 SEHNR, CDR2 FQNEAQ (reference sequence). Trimming removed 2 bases from V and 5 bases from J, with 9 bases in between. CDR3 length: 13 amino acids. The chain's CDR3 is CASSLYPGETQYF. Written as DNA, the CDR3 is TGTGCCAGCAGCTTATATCCGGGCGAGACCCAGTACTTC.

The chain is built from TRBV7-3 and TRBJ1-6; 8 bases line up with TRBD1. With V trimmed by 4 bases and J by 7 bases, 6 bases remained unmatched. CDR1 is SGHTA and CDR2 is FQGTGA in the germline V gene. This CDR3 spans 15 amino acids. This CDR3 reads CASSYTGGNNSPLHF. CDR3 sequence (DNA): TGTGCCAGCAGCTATACAGGGGGTAACAATTCACCCCTCCACTTT.

This clonotype was detected many times. The CDR3 bases are TGTGCCAGCCGTGTCCGGTCTAGCACAGATACGCAGTATTTT. Its translation is CASRVRSSTDTQYF. The J gene is TRBJ2-3, the V gene TRBV5-6, with unresolved D. Trimming stripped 7 bases from V and 0 bases from J, with 12 bases between. The CDR3 runs 14 residues. The germline gives CDR1 SGHDT, CDR2 YYEEEE.

This clonotype has ten or more counts. The chain employs TRBV5-1 and TRBJ2-7; D unresolved. Deletions cut 4 bases from V and 0 bases from J, with 8 bases between. The CDR3 runs 13 residues. The germline gives CDR1 SGHRS, CDR2 YFSETQ. The CDR3 sequence is CASSRVGSYEQYF. In DNA, the CDR3 is TGCGCCAGCAGCAGGGTGGGCTCCTACGAGCAGTACTTC.

This clonotype was seen many times. This rearrangement joins TRBV5-1 to TRBJ2-7; 8 nucleotides line up with TRBD2. CDR1 SGHRS and CDR2 YFSETQ come from the germline V gene. V gave up 2 bases and J gave up 3 bases; unmatched junction bases: 7. CDR3 length: 15 residues. The CDR3 region is CASSLLGLGVYEQYF. CDR3 DNA: TGCGCCAGCAGCTTATTGGGACTAGGGGTCTACGAGCAGTACTTC.

This clonotype was detected ten times or more. The chain employs TRBV28 and TRBJ2-5; 10 bases fit TRBD1. In germline, CDR1 is MDHEN, CDR2 SYDVKM. The CDR3 sequence is 17 residues long. The trim removed 5 bases at V and 4 bases at J, leaving 13 bases unmatched. This CDR3 is CASSIVRTGGVGETQYF. CDR3 nucleotides: TGTGCCAGCAGTATAGTGCGGACAGGGGGGGTAGGAGAGACCCAGTACTTC.

There are a few counts of this clonotype. The rearrangement links TRBV10-2 to TRBJ1-6; 7 nucleotides match TRBD1. The V segment lost 10 bases and the J segment 8 bases; nucleotides outside the gene matches: 11. Germline V gene sequence: CDR1 WSHSY, CDR2 SAAADI. The CDR3 sequence is 14 residues long. DNA for the CDR3: TGCGCCACCCTACCGGGGACAGACTATTCACCCCTCCACTTT. Protein sequence: CATLPGTDYSPLHF.

The sample holds a few counts of this clonotype. This sequence joins TRBV28 and TRBJ1-5, with a weak D call TRBD1 (5 bases). Germline CDR1 MDHEN, CDR2 SYDVKM. The CDR3 contains 14 residues. Deletions cut 3 bases from V and 4 bases from J, with 10 bases between. For the CDR3, the DNA is TGTGCCAGCAGTTTCTGGGGGGGGAATCAGCCCCAGCATTTT. It encodes CASSFWGGNQPQHF.

At least ten counts were recorded for this clonotype. The chain carries TRBV7-3 and TRBJ1-1, with D possibly TRBD1 on 6 matching bases. The length of the CDR3 is 14 residues. Germline values: CDR1 SGHTA, CDR2 FQGTGA. V was pared by 5 bases and J by 4 bases, with 14 bases between. The CDR3 nucleotides are TGTGCCAGCAGCCCACAGGGCAGCACCACTGAAGCTTTCTTT. It specifies CASSPQGSTTEAFF.